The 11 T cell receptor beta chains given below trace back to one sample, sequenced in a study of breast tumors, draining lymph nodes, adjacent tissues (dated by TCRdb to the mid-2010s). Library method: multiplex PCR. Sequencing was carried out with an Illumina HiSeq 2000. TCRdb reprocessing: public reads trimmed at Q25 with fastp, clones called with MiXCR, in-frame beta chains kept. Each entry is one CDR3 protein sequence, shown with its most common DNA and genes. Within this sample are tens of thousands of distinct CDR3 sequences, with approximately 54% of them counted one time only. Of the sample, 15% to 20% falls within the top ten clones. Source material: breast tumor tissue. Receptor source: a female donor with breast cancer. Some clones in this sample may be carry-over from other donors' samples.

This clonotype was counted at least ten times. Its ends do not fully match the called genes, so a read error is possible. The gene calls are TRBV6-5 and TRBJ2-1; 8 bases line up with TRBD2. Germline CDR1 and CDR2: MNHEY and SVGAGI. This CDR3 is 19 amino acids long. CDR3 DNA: TGTGCCAGCAGTCACTCCCCCAGGGTCGTTAGCGGGGTACAGCATGAGCAGTTCTTC. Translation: CASSHSPRVVSGVQHEQFF.

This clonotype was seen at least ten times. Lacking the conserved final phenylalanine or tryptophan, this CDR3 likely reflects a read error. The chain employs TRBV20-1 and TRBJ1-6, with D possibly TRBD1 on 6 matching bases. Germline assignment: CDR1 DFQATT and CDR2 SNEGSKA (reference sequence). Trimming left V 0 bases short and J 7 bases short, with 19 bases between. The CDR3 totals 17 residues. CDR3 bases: TGCAGTGCTAGAGATCCGGAAGGGGGAAATCACAATTCACCCCTCCACCTT. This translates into CSARDPEGGNHNSPLHL.

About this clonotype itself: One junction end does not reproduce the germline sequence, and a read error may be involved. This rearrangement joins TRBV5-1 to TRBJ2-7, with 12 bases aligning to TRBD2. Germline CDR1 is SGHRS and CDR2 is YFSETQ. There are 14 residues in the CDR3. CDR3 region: CASSLAGGPDEQYF. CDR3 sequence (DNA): TGTGCCAGCAGCCTAGCGGGGGGGCCCGACGAGCAGTACTTC.

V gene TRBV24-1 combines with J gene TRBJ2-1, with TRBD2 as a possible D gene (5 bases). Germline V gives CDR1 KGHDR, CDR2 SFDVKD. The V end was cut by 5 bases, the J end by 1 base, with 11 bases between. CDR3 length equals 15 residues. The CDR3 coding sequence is TGTGCCACCAGTGCTAGGACGGGGTCCTACAATGAGCAGTTCTTC. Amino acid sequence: CATSARTGSYNEQFF.

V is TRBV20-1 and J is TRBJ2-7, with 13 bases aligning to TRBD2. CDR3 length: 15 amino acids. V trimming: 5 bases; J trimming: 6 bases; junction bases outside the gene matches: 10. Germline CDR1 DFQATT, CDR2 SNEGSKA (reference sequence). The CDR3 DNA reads TGCAGTGCTCCGGGACTAGCGGGACCCTCGTCCGAGCAGTACTTC. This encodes CSAPGLAGPSSEQYF.

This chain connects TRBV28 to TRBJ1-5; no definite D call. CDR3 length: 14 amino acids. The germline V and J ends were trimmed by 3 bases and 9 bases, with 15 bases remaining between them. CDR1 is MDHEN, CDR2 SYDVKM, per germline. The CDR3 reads CASSFLAWGWPQHF. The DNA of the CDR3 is TGTGCCAGCAGTTTCCTGGCCTGGGGATGGCCCCAGCATTTT.

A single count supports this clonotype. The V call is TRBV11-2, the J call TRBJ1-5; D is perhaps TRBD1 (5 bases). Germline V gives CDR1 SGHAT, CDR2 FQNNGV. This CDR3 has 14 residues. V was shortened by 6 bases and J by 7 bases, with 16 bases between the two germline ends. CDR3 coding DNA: TGTGCCAGCAGACTAGCGGGGGGGTACCAGCCCCAGCATTTT. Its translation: CASRLAGGYQPQHF.

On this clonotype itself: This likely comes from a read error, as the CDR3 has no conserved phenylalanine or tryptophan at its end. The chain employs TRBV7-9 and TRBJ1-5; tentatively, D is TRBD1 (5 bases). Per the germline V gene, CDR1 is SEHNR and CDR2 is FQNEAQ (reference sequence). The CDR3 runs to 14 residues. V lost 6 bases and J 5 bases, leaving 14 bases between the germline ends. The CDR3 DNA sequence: TGTGCCAGCAGTGCGGGCCGCAGGGATCAGCCCCAGCATCTT. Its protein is CASSAGRRDQPQHL.

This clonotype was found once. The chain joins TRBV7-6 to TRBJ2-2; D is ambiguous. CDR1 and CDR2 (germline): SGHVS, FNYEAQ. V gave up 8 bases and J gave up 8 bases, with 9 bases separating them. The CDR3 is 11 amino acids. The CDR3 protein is CASPRDGELFF. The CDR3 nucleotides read TGTGCCAGCCCAAGAGATGGGGAGCTGTTTTTT.

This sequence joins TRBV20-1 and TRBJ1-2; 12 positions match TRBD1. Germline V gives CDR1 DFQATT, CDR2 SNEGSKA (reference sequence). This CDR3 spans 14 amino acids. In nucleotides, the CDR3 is TGCAGCTCATCCGGGACAGGGGGCAACTATGGCTACACCTTC. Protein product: CSSSGTGGNYGYTF.

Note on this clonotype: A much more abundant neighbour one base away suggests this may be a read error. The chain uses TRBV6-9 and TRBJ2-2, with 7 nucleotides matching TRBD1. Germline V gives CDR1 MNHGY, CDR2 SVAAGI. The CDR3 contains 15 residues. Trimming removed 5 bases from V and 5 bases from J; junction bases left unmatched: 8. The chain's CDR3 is CASSTSGGVTGELFF. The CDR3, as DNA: TGTGCCAGCAGTACGTCAGGGGGTGTAACCGGGGAGCTGTTTTTT.